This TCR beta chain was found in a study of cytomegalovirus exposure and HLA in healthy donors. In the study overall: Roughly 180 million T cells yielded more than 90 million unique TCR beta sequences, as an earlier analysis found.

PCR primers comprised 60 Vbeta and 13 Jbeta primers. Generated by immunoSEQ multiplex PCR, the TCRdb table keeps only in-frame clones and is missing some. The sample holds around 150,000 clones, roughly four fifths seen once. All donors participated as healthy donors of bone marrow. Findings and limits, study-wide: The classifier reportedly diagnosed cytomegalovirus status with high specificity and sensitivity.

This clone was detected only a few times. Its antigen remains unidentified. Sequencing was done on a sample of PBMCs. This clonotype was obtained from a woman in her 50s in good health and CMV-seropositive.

CDR3 DNA sequence: TGTGCCAGCAGTGTATCTAGCACAGATACGCAGTATTTT. It yields the protein CASSVSSTDTQYF. The gene calls are TRBV6-1 and TRBJ2-3; the D is unclear. This CDR3 is built from 13 residues. CDR1 is MNHNS, CDR2 SASEGT, per germline. Trimming removed 4 bases at V and 0 bases at J, with 5 bases between.